The sequence of this T cell receptor beta chain was determined in a study of spatial heterogeneity in lung cancer (dated by TCRdb to the late 2010s). Regarding the study in general: More beta-chain than alpha-chain transcripts were consistently detected, likely reflecting higher beta-chain transcript abundance. Both alpha and beta chains were TCR-sequenced in hundreds of tumor regions, under 80 matched nontumor lung samples and roughly 50 PBMC samples obtained at surgery. TCR alpha and beta repertoires were quantitatively compared across multiple tumor regions, matched nontumor lung and blood in non-small cell lung cancer. A strong correlation was found between TCR transcript counts in tumor regions and a T cell transcriptional module score from matched bulk RNA-seq. In the raw uncorrected reads, each unique combination of TCR and UMI appeared on average more than ten times. Nonsynonymous mutation counts, determined by whole-exome sequencing of tumor tissue, were related to TCR repertoire features.

On the study overall, not on this receptor specifically: Estimated TCR-seq coverage of tumor T cells was only roughly 7% for alpha chains and about 14% for beta chains. The tumor nonsynonymous mutation count correlated with the number of expanded alpha and beta TCRs within the tumor. Confirming at a functional level the hypothesis that regional TCRs recognize regional mutations was considered to require additional single-cell paired TCR alpha and beta sequencing. Counts of ubiquitous and regional expanded TCRs correlated with counts of ubiquitous and regional nonsynonymous mutations, respectively.

Notes on this clonotype: Its antigen is not yet known. The sample holds no much larger clone one base away, and base qualities are not on file. Little can be read into the size of this beta chain, an off-target read in a library designed for alpha chains.

Counted from cysteine to phenylalanine, this CDR3 has 13 amino acids. Of all the DNA, just the CDR3 is kept, 39 bases in frame from base 1. Trimming removed 3 bases from V and 8 bases from J, leaving 11 bases between the germline ends. The time point label, read with the paper, signifies: sample taken at primary tumor resection. Samples were obtained from about 69 patients with early-stage, untreated non-small cell lung cancer from the lung TRACERx cohort. Whole RNA extracted from tumor and nontumor lung tissue, or from cryopreserved PBMC samples, was used for TCR sequencing without cell sorting. Only patients for whom sufficient RNA was available from at least two tumor regions were selected for TCR sequencing. Tumor and adjacent nontumor lung specimens were reviewed by a lung pathologist before selection. Library creation used 5' RACE. Sequencing was carried out with a NextSeq 500. In the TCR library protocol, a unique molecular identifier was attached to each TCR cDNA molecule so that PCR and sequencing errors could be corrected. Per the source publication's procedure: TCR identification, UMI-based error correction and CDR3 extraction were all carried out with Decombinator tools. TCRs above a frequency of 2 per 1,000, corresponding to the top 1% of the tumor frequency distribution, were defined as expanded. Expanded tumor TCRs statistically deemed absent (corrected P<0.05) from at least one tumor region were classed as regional, and all other expanded tumor TCRs were classed as ubiquitous. Rényi diversity was computed with the R vegan package after subsampling each repertoire 100 times to 5,000 TCRs. To build CDR3 similarity networks, amino acid triplet string-kernel similarity was used, and CDR3s were connected when their pairwise similarity was above 0.82. TCRdb redid the processing of the public reads, applying fastp at Q25 and MiXCR, and retained in-frame beta chains. Every entry covers one CDR3 protein and lists the most common genes and DNA from its rows. The V and J calls come from TCRdb's annotation, not from the publication. This sample lists some 11,000 distinct CDR3 sequences; less than 5.5% were detected once. In total, the top ten clones hold 9.5% to 15% of the sample.

This clonotype was obtained from a male donor with early-stage non-small cell lung cancer. The specimen comprised lung tumor tissue, sampled at surgery. Recombination linked TRBV7-1 to TRBJ2-1; no confident D gene assignment can be made. TRBV7-1 counts as an open reading frame of uncertain function. The bases read TGTGCCAGCAGCTCCGTCGCCAGACATGAGCAGTTCTTC. This yields the protein CASSSVARHEQFF.